One sample yielded the 32 T cell receptor beta chains listed below, sequenced in a study of Ad26.COV2.S vaccination and SARS-CoV-2 variants. Treatment reported: some 19 received Ad26.COV2.S at low or high dose, single or two shots; about 5 received placebo; per-sample allocation not given. Vaccine and placebo recipients were sampled on day 63 after the first injection. TCRdb's table, derived via immunoSEQ multiplex PCR, lists solely in-frame clones and lacks some. The sample has approximately 250,000 clones, approximately 88% seen once; the top ten hold 2.9%. The sample in question was peripheral blood, obtained in a trial of Ad26.COV2.S vaccine versus placebo. These receptors all stem from a person aged 18-60 years who received the Ad26.COV2.S COVID-19 vaccine or a placebo.

This clone occurred a few times. V and J are TRBV7-3 and TRBJ2-2, with 13 nucleotides matching TRBD2. This CDR3 has 18 amino acids. Trimming took 2 bases from V and 5 from J; bases not matched to a gene: 8. Germline V gene sequence: CDR1 SGHTA, CDR2 FQGTGA. The CDR3 loop is CASSLEGLAGHGTGELFF. The CDR3 bases are TGTGCCAGCAGCTTAGAGGGACTAGCGGGGCACGGGACCGGGGAGCTGTTTTTT.

The chain has TRBV27 and TRBJ2-7, with unresolved D. V lost 5 bases and J lost 5, with 10 bases in between. CDR1 and CDR2 from the germline V gene are MNHEY and SMNVEV (reference sequence). This CDR3 is built from 12 residues. The CDR3 loop is CASSPYEDEQYF. The CDR3, as DNA: TGTGCCAGCAGTCCTTACGAGGACGAGCAGTACTTC.

J is TRBJ2-1 and V is TRBV7-9; possibly TRBD2 for D (5 bases). V was trimmed by 4 bases and J by 0 bases, leaving 16 bases between them. The CDR3 extends over 17 amino acids. CDR1 is SEHNR and CDR2 is FQNEAQ in the germline V gene (reference sequence). In DNA form, the CDR3 reads TGTGCCAGCAGCTCCGAGGGAAGCCTCCCCTCCTACAATGAGCAGTTCTTC. Encoded protein: CASSSEGSLPSYNEQFF.

The chain joins TRBV5-8 to TRBJ2-2; D is possibly TRBD1 or TRBD2 (5 bases each). In germline, CDR1 is SGHTS, CDR2 YDEGEE. This CDR3 is 16 amino acids long. The V end lost 4 bases, the J end lost 5 bases, and 18 bases lay between the germline ends. The CDR3 sequence is CASSRRAGGGTGELFF. The CDR3 DNA reads as TGTGCCAGCAGCCGGAGAGCTGGGGGTGGAACCGGGGAGCTGTTTTTT.

The chain employs TRBV4-3 and TRBJ2-7; 11 positions match TRBD1. The CDR3 is made up of 16 amino acids. V lost 5 bases to trimming and J lost 3 bases; unmatched junction nucleotides: 9. Germline lookup yields CDR1 LGHNA and CDR2 YSLEER. The CDR3 DNA reads TGCGCCAGCAGCAAAAGGACAGGGGGCCTCTTCTACGAGCAGTACTTC. The encoded protein is CASSKRTGGLFYEQYF.

The rearrangement uses TRBV19 and TRBJ1-1; D perhaps matches TRBD1 (5 bases). This CDR3 is built from 15 residues. The germline CDR1 and CDR2 sequences are LNHDA and SQIVND (reference sequence). V was trimmed by 6 bases and J by 0 bases, leaving 14 bases between them. In DNA form, the CDR3 reads TGTGCCAGTAGACCCCCGGGACTGATGAACACTGAAGCTTTCTTT. Its translation: CASRPPGLMNTEAFF.

This clone has a single count. The chain uses TRBV6-2 or TRBV6-3 and TRBJ2-7, with D possibly being TRBD1 or TRBD2 (5 bases each). In germline, CDR1 is MNHEY, CDR2 SVGEGT. V was pared by 2 bases and J by 6 bases, with 14 bases between. This CDR3 has 14 residues. DNA of the CDR3: TGTGCCAGCAGTTACAAAGGGACGCACGGCGAGCAGTACGTC. Amino acid sequence: CASSYKGTHGEQYV.

V gene TRBV9 combines with J gene TRBJ2-1; no clear D gene. Germline values: CDR1 SGDLS, CDR2 YYNGEE. Trimming shortened V by 3 bases and J by 4 bases, and 8 bases separated the two germline ends. The CDR3 has 13 residues. CDR3 sequence: CASSAPAYNEQFF. In nucleotides, the CDR3 is TGTGCCAGCAGCGCCCCCGCGTACAATGAGCAGTTCTTC.

This sequence joins TRBV7-9 and TRBJ1-1, with D uncertain. Germline V gene data show CDR1 as SEHNR and CDR2 as FQNEAQ (reference sequence). With 3 bases removed from V and 1 base from J, the gap between germline ends came to 18 bases. The CDR3 totals 17 residues. The CDR3, as DNA: TGTGCCAGCAGCTTCGTGGGTCACGGGAATAGGAACACTGAAGCTTTCTTT. Its protein is CASSFVGHGNRNTEAFF.

This chain links TRBV6-2 or TRBV6-3 with TRBJ1-4; D gene ambiguous. V lost 5 bases and J lost 4, with 8 bases in between. CDR3 length equals 13 residues. CDR1 is MNHEY and CDR2 is SVGEGT in the germline V gene. The CDR3 DNA is TGTGCCAGCAGTGACGGGTATAATGAAAAACTGTTTTTT. Translating gives CASSDGYNEKLFF.

The chain carries TRBV6-2 or TRBV6-3 and TRBJ1-6, with TRBD1 matching over 10 bases. This CDR3 region has 14 residues. CDR1 and CDR2 from the germline V gene are MNHEY and SVGEGT. After removal of 5 bases from V and 6 bases from J, the junction contained 1 base not matched to a gene. This CDR3 is CASSRDRGNSPLHF. DNA for the CDR3: TGTGCCAGCAGTCGGGACAGGGGTAATTCACCCCTCCACTTT.

CDR3 region: CASSDTDEQYV. CDR3 in DNA: TGTGCCAGCAGCGATACAGACGAGCAGTACGTC. The chain is built from TRBV2 and TRBJ2-7; the D is unclear. Trimming pared 6 bases from V and 5 bases from J, leaving 8 bases between. Looked up from germline, CDR1 is SNHLY and CDR2 is FYNNEI. CDR3 length: 11 amino acids.

As concerns this clone: Other nucleotide sequences from this sample produce the same CDR3. The J gene is TRBJ2-5, the V gene TRBV19; possible D gene TRBD2, 5 bases. V was clipped by 1 base and J by 5 bases, with 5 bases between them. CDR3 length: 12 amino acids. Germline V lookup: CDR1 LNHDA, CDR2 SQIVND (reference sequence). The CDR3 region is CASSIGGETQYF. In DNA, the CDR3 is TGTGCCAGTAGTATAGGCGGGGAGACCCAGTACTTC.

The chain is built from TRBV19 and TRBJ1-1; a weak D match, TRBD1 (5 bases). V shed 3 bases and J shed 2 bases, with 13 bases lying between them. The CDR3 is made up of 15 amino acids. Germline V gene data show CDR1 as LNHDA and CDR2 as SQIVND (reference sequence). The CDR3, as DNA: TGTGCCAGTAGTATCCCCTTGACAGCTAACACTGAAGCTTTCTTT. Translated, it gives CASSIPLTANTEAFF.

CDR3 DNA sequence: TGCGCCAGCAGCACGACGACAGGGGCCACTGAAGCTTTCTTT. It codes for CASSTTTGATEAFF. V is TRBV5-1 and J is TRBJ1-1; 8 nucleotides line up with TRBD1. V shed 4 bases and J 4 bases; nucleotides not matched to a gene: 6. The germline V gene has CDR1 SGHRS and CDR2 YFSETQ. The CDR3 is 14 residues long.

This clone was observed once. The V call is TRBV10-2, the J call TRBJ1-2; weak D call: TRBD1 (6 bases). The V end lost 4 bases, the J end lost 4 bases, and 22 bases lay between the germline ends. In germline, CDR1 is WSHSY, CDR2 SAAADI. The CDR3 totals 17 residues. The CDR3 DNA reads TGCGCCAGCAGTGCTCAGTCTCGCGGGGGGCCGACCTATGGCTACACCTTC. Translation: CASSAQSRGGPTYGYTF.

The CDR3 nucleotides are TGTGCCAGCAGTTACGGTTATTCCTACGAGCAGTACTTC. This gives the protein CASSYGYSYEQYF. This chain uses TRBV6-6 with TRBJ2-7, with D hard to call. Germline V CDR1 and CDR2: MNHNY, SVGAGI (reference sequence). The CDR3 totals 13 residues. V was cut by 2 bases and J by 1 base, with 6 bases left in between.

The V call is TRBV6-6, the J call TRBJ2-5; 7 nucleotides align to TRBD1. Trimming cost V 7 bases and J 5 bases; bases outside gene matches: 13. The CDR3 extends over 15 amino acids. In germline, CDR1 is MNHNY, CDR2 SVGAGI (reference sequence). The CDR3 sequence: CASTLSGTEDETQYF. The CDR3 DNA reads TGTGCCAGCACCCTGTCCGGGACAGAGGACGAGACCCAGTACTTC.

This clone was observed once. V is TRBV6-5 and J is TRBJ1-2; D is unclear. V lost 2 bases and J 2 bases, leaving 12 bases between the germline ends. Per the germline V gene, CDR1 is MNHEY and CDR2 is SVGAGI. This CDR3 is built from 15 residues. The CDR3 sequence: CASSYSSRLNYGYTF. The CDR3 DNA sequence: TGTGCCAGCAGTTACAGTAGCAGGCTAAACTATGGCTACACCTTC.

The chain is built from TRBV7-3 and TRBJ2-5; 10 positions agree with TRBD2. This CDR3 region has 16 residues. The V segment lost 2 bases and the J segment 4 bases; nucleotides outside the gene matches: 7. Germline CDR1 SGHTA, CDR2 FQGTGA. The DNA for the CDR3 is TGTGCCAGCAGCTTACTAGCGGGGGTCGGAGGAGAGACCCAGTACTTC. Translating it yields CASSLLAGVGGETQYF.

The gene calls are TRBV7-6 and TRBJ2-2; maybe TRBD1 (6 bases). This CDR3 spans 16 amino acids. Germline CDR1 SGHVS, CDR2 FNYEAQ. V lost 5 bases, J lost 4 bases, and 17 bases lay in between. CDR3 protein: CASSPPPRGTTGELFF. Written as DNA, the CDR3 is TGTGCCAGCAGCCCGCCTCCGAGGGGGACCACCGGGGAGCTGTTTTTT.

In nucleotides, the CDR3 is TGTGCCAGCAGTGACACCACACCGGGACTGGTCCCTTGGGAGCAGTACGTC. Its protein is CASSDTTPGLVPWEQYV. V is TRBV6-2 or TRBV6-3 and J is TRBJ2-7, with D tentatively TRBD2 (6 bases). Germline CDR1 MNHEY, CDR2 SVGEGT. V was clipped by 5 bases and J by 7 bases, with 27 bases between them. The CDR3 runs 17 residues.

The chain couples TRBV6-4 to TRBJ2-7; D remains ambiguous. Germline CDR1 reads MRHNA; CDR2 reads SNTAGT. Trimming removed 7 bases from V and 3 bases from J, with 7 bases in between. There are 11 residues in the CDR3. CDR3 sequence: CASTTGYEQYV. CDR3 coding DNA: TGTGCCAGCACTACCGGCTACGAGCAGTACGTC.

The rearrangement joins TRBV18 to TRBJ1-5; D unresolved. CDR1 and CDR2 (germline): KGHSH, LQKENI. The CDR3 length is 13 residues. With 4 bases removed from V and 1 base from J, the gap between germline ends came to 5 bases. The CDR3 nucleotides are TGTGCCAGCTCACAAGACAGCAATCAGCCCCAGCATTTT. Translating it yields CASSQDSNQPQHF.

The gene calls are TRBV12-5 and TRBJ2-1; D unclear. The CDR3 has 13 amino acids. Trimming pared 6 bases from V and 6 bases from J, leaving 12 bases between. CDR1 LGHNT and CDR2 FRNRAP come from the germline V gene. As DNA, the CDR3 is TGTGCTAGTGGAATATTCGGGTTCAATGAGCAGTTCTTC. As protein: CASGIFGFNEQFF.

This chain connects TRBV24-1 to TRBJ2-3, with TRBD2 matching over 7 bases. CDR3 length equals 17 residues. Trimming cost V 4 bases and J 1 base; bases outside gene matches: 10. Germline V CDR1 and CDR2: KGHDR, SFDVKD. The CDR3 loop is CATSDPTGLGGTDTQYF. The CDR3 DNA is TGTGCCACCAGTGACCCCACCGGACTAGGGGGCACAGATACGCAGTATTTT.

The chain recombines TRBV6-2 or TRBV6-3 with TRBJ1-6, with D perhaps matching TRBD1 (5 bases). Trimming took off 5 bases at V and 9 bases at J, with 17 bases between the two ends. The CDR3 sequence is 15 residues long. From germline, CDR1 is MNHEY and CDR2 SVGEGT. The CDR3 coding sequence is TGTGCCAGCAGTACATCGGGACCAAGAGGTTCACCCCTCCACTTT. As protein: CASSTSGPRGSPLHF.

The V and J genes are TRBV30 and TRBJ2-3; 8 bases agree with TRBD2. CDR1 and CDR2 (germline): GTSNPN, SVGIG (reference sequence). The CDR3 contains 14 residues. With V trimmed by 2 bases and J by 3 bases, 4 bases remained unmatched. CDR3 in amino acids: CAWSRIAGTDTQYF. The DNA for the CDR3 is TGTGCCTGGAGTCGGATAGCGGGGACAGATACGCAGTATTTT. Complete variable domain (other parts from reference TRBV30 and TRBJ2-3): SQTIHQWPATLVQPVGSPLSLECTVEGTSNPNLYWYRQAAGRGLQLLFYSVGIGQISSEVPQNLSASRPQDRQFILSSKKLLLSDSGFYLCAWSRIAGTDTQYFGPGTRLTVL.

The chain joins TRBV3-1 (or the pseudogene TRBV3-2) to TRBJ2-5, with D perhaps matching TRBD1 or TRBD2 (5 bases each). V lost 11 bases and J 4 bases, leaving 20 bases between the germline ends. CDR3 length: 14 amino acids. CDR1 is LGHDT, CDR2 YNNKEL, per germline (reference sequence). DNA for the CDR3: TGTGCCTCCCCCTGGGTAGGGGCGGGAGAGACCCAGTACTTC. Translated: CASPWVGAGETQYF.

The chain is built from TRBV24-1 and TRBJ2-3, with 9 positions matching TRBD2. Trimming removed 3 bases from V and 2 bases from J; junction bases left unmatched: 5. From germline, CDR1 is KGHDR and CDR2 SFDVKD. This CDR3 contains 16 residues. The CDR3 here is CATSDQRGAHTDTQYF. Here the CDR3 DNA reads TGTGCCACCAGTGATCAGCGGGGGGCGCACACAGATACGCAGTATTTT.

This clone was found once. The V gene is TRBV18, the J gene TRBJ1-3; 8 bases line up with TRBD1. Germline CDR1 and CDR2: KGHSH and LQKENI. The CDR3 is 16 residues long. The J segment lost 0 bases and the V segment lost 4 bases, leaving 5 bases of the junction unmatched. The CDR3 reads CASSHRDRSSGNTIYF. In DNA, the CDR3 is TGTGCCAGCTCACACCGGGACAGGAGCTCTGGAAACACCATATATTTT.

The chain employs TRBV7-9 and TRBJ2-6; D is ambiguous. This CDR3 comprises 17 residues. V was shortened by 5 bases and J by 0 bases, with 14 bases between the two germline ends. Germline V gene data show CDR1 as SEHNR and CDR2 as FQNEAQ (reference sequence). CDR3 nucleotide sequence: TGTGCCAGCAGCCCACTGCTCTTCAGCTCTGGGGCCAACGTCCTGACTTTC. It translates to CASSPLLFSSGANVLTF.